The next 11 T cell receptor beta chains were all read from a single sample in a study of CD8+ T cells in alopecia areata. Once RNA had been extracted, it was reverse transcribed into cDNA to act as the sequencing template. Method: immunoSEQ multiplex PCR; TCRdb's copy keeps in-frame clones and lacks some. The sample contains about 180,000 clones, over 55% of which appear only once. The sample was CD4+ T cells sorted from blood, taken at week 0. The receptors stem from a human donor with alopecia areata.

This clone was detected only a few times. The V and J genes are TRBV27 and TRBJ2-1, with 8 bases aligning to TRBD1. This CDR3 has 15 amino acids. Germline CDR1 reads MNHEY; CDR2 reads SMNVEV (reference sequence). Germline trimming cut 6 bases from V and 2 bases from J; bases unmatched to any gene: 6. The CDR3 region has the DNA TGTGCCAGCAGCTATGGACAGGGCCCCTACAATGAGCAGTTCTTC. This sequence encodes CASSYGQGPYNEQFF.

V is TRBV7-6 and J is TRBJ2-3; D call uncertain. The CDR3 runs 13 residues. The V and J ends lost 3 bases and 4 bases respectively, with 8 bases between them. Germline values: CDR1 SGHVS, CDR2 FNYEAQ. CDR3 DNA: TGTGCCAGCAGCTTTAGCCTCCCAGATACGCAGTATTTT. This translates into CASSFSLPDTQYF.

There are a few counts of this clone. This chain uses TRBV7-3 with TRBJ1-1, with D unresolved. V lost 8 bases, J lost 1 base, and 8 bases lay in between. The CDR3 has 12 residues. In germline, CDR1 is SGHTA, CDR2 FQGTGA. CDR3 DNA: TGTGCCAGCCCCGGGAGGAACACTGAAGCTTTCTTT. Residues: CASPGRNTEAFF.

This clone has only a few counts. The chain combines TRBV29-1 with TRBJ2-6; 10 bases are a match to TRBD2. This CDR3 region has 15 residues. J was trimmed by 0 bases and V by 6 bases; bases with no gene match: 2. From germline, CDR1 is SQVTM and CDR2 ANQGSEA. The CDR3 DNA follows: TGCAGCGTAGGACTAGCGGTCTCTGGGGCCAACGTCCTGACTTTC. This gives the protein CSVGLAVSGANVLTF. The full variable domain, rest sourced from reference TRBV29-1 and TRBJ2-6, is SAVISQKPSRDICQRGTSLTIQCQVDSQVTMMFWYRQQPGQSLTLIATANQGSEATYESGFVIDKFPISRPNLTFSTLTVSNMSPEDSSIYLCSVGLAVSGANVLTFGAGSRLTVL.

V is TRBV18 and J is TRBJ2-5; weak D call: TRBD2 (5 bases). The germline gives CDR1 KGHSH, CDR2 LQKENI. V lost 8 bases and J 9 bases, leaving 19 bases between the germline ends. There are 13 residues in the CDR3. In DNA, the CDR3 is TGTGCCAGCCGACCGGGCCCCCAGGAGGCCCAGTACTTC. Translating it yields CASRPGPQEAQYF.

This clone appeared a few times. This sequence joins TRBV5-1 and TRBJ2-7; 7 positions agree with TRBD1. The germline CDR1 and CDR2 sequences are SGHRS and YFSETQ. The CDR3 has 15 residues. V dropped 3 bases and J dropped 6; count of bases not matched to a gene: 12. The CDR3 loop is CASSSTGTALAEQYF. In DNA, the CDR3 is TGCGCCAGCAGCTCCACCGGGACAGCCCTAGCCGAGCAGTACTTC.

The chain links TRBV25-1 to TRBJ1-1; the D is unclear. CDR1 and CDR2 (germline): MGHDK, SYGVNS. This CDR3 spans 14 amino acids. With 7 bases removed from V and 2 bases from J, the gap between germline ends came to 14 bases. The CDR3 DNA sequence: TGTGCCAGCACCTTGGGGTGGGGAAACACTGAAGCTTTCTTT. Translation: CASTLGWGNTEAFF.

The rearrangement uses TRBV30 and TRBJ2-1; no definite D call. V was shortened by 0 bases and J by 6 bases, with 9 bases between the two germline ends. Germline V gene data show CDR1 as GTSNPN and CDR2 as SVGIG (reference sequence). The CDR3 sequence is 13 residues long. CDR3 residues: CAWSVGQSNEQFF. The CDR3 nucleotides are TGTGCCTGGAGTGTAGGTCAGAGCAATGAGCAGTTCTTC. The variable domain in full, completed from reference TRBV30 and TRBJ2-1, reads SQTIHQWPATLVQPVGSPLSLECTVEGTSNPNLYWYRQAAGRGLQLLFYSVGIGQISSEVPQNLSASRPQDRQFILSSKKLLLSDSGFYLCAWSVGQSNEQFFGPGTRLTVL.

The CDR3 here is CASSFTRDSHSYEQYF. The DNA for the CDR3 is TGTGCCAGCAGCTTCACTCGGGACAGCCACTCCTACGAGCAGTACTTC. The chain has TRBV7-3 and TRBJ2-7, with 7 bases identical to TRBD1. Germline assignment: CDR1 SGHTA and CDR2 FQGTGA. V shed 3 bases and J 0 bases; nucleotides not matched to a gene: 8. The CDR3 is 16 amino acids. The variable domain in full, with the rest retrieved from reference TRBV7-3 and TRBJ2-7, is GAGVSQTPSNKVTEKGKYVELRCDPISGHTALYWYRQSLGQGPEFLIYFQGTGAADDSGLPNDRFFAVRPEGSVSTLKIQRTERGDSAVYLCASSFTRDSHSYEQYFGPGTRLTVT.

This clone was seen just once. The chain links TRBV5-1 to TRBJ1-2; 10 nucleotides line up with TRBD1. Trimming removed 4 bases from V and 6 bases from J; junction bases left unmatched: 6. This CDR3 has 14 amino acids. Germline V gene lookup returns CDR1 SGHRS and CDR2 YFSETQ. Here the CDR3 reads CASSPGQGHDGYTF. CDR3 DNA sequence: TGCGCCAGCAGCCCGGGACAGGGGCACGATGGCTACACCTTC.

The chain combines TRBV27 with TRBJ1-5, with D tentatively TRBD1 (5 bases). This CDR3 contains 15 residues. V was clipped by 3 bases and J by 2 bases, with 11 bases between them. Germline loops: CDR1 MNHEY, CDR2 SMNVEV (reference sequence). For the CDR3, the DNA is TGTGCCAGCAGTTTTGGGGGAAGTGGCAATCAGCCCCAGCATTTT. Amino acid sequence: CASSFGGSGNQPQHF.